This T cell receptor beta chain was identified in a study of OX40 agonist ivuxolimab in advanced cancers. Overall study: Hepatocellular carcinoma, melanoma, renal cell or head and neck cancer occurred in dose-escalation patients. Findings and limits, study-wide: Both blood CD4+ and CD8+ T cells showed clonal growth by week 6 at 0.1 to 3.0 mg/kg. Normalized T-cell clonal expansion was also low in a subset of nonresponders. The study did not work out the antigen specificity of the expanded peripheral T cells.

Sequencing was performed with immunoSEQ multiplex PCR; in TCRdb, only in-frame clones are kept and a portion is missing. This table has some 34,000 clones, roughly 83% appearing once. The CDR3 has 17 residues. The V gene's germline CDR1 is SNHLY and CDR2 FYNNEI. V lost 5 bases and J lost 0; bases outside the gene matches: 7. With regard to this clone: What it binds is not known.

The receptor was derived from an adult with an advanced solid tumor such as melanoma, head and neck, liver or kidney cancer. The sample was CD4+ or CD8+ T cells sorted from blood, taken in a trial of the OX40 agonist ivuxolimab. The chain has TRBV2 and TRBJ2-3; 11 positions agree with TRBD2. The CDR3 region has the DNA TGTGCCAGCAGTACTAGCGGGGGAGCTCTCAGCACAGATACGCAGTATTTT. Residues: CASSTSGGALSTDTQYF.